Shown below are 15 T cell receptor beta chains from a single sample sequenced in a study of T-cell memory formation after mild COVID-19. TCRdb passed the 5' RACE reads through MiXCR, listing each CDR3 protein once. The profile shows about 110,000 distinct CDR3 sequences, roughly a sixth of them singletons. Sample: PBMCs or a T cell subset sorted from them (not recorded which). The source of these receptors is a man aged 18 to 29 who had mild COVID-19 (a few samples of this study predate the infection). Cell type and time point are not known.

The CDR3 spells CATGSTDTQYF. The CDR3 DNA is TGTGCCACAGGCAGCACAGATACGCAGTATTTT. This sequence joins TRBV24-1 and TRBJ2-3; D is uncertain. Trimming removed 10 bases at V and 0 bases at J, with 4 bases between. Looked up from germline, CDR1 is KGHDR and CDR2 is SFDVKD. The CDR3 has 11 residues.

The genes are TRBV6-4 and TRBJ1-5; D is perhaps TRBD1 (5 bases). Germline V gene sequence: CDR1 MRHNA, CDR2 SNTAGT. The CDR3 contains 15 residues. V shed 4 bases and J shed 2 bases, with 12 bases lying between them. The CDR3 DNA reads TGTGCCAGCAGTGTAGAGGGGACGGGCAATCAGCCCCAGCATTTT. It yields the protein CASSVEGTGNQPQHF.

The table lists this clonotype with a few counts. The CDR3 loop reads CASSSRGDTDTEAFF. Here the CDR3 DNA reads TGCGCCAGCAGCTCAAGAGGTGATACAGACACTGAAGCTTTCTTT. The rearrangement uses TRBV4-3 and TRBJ1-1; D gene ambiguous. The V gene lost 5 bases and the J gene lost 3 bases, with 16 bases spanning the gap. Per germline, CDR1 LGHNA and CDR2 YSLEER. The CDR3 length is 15 residues.

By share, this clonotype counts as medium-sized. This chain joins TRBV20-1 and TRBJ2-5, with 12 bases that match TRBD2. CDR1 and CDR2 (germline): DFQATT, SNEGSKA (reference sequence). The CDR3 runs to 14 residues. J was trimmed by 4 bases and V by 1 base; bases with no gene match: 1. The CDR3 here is CSARGLAGVETQYF. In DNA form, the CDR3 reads TGCAGTGCTAGAGGACTAGCGGGGGTAGAGACCCAGTACTTC.

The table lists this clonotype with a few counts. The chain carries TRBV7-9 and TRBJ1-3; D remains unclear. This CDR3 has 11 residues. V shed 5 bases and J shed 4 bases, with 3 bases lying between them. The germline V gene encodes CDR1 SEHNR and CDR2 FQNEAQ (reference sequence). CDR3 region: CASSPGNTIYF. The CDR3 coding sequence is TGTGCCAGCAGCCCAGGAAACACCATATATTTT.

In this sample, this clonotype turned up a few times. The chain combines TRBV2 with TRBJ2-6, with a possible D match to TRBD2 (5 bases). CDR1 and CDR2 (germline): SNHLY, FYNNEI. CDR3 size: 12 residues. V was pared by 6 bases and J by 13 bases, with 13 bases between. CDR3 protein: CASSPPRGVLTF. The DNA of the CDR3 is TGTGCCAGCAGCCCCCCTCGGGGTGTCCTGACTTTC.

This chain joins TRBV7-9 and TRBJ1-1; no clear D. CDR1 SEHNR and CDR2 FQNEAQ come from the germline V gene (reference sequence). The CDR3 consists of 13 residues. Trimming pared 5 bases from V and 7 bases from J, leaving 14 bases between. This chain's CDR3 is CASSPSRLSEAFF. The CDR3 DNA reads TGTGCCAGCAGCCCAAGCAGGCTGAGTGAAGCTTTCTTT.

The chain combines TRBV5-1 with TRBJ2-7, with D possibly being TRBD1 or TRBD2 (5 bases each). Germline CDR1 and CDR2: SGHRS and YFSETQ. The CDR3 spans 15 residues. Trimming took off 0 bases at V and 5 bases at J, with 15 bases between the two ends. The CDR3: CASSLGSGSGDEQYF. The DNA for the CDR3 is TGCGCCAGCAGCTTGGGGTCAGGGAGCGGCGACGAGCAGTACTTC. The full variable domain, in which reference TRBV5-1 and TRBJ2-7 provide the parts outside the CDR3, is KAGVTQTPRYLIKTRGQQVTLSCSPISGHRSVSWYQQTPGQGLQFLFEYFSETQRNKGNFPGRFSGRQFSNSRSEMNVSTLELGDSALYLCASSLGSGSGDEQYFGPGTRLTVT.

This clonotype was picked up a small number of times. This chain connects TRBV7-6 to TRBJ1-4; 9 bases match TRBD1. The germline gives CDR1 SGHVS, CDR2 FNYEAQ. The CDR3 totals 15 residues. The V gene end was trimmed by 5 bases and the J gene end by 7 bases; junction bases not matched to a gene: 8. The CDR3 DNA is TGTGCCAGCAGCGTAATGGCGACAGGGGGTGAAAAACTGTTTTTT. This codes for CASSVMATGGEKLFF.

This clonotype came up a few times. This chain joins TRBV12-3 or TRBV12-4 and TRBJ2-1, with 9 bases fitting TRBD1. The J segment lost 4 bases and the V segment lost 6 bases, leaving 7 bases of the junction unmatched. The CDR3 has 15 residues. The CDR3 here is CASRGGQGGYNEQFF. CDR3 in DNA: TGTGCCAGCAGGGGGGGACAGGGAGGTTACAATGAGCAGTTCTTC.

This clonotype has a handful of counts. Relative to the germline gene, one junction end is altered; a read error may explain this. The CDR3 DNA sequence: TGTGCTAGCAGCTCCCAGGGTACAGAGACCCAGTACTTC. It translates to CASSSQGTETQYF. V and J are TRBV7-7 and TRBJ2-5; D perhaps matches TRBD1 (5 bases). The CDR3 contains 13 residues. Germline assignment: CDR1 SSHAT and CDR2 FNYEAQ (reference sequence).

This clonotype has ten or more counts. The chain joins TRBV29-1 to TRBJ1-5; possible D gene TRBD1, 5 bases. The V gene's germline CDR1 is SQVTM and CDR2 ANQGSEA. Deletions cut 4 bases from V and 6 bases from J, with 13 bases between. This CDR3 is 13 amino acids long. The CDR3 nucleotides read TGCAGCGTTGGTGGGATTGGGGGTCAGCCCCAGCATTTT. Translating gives CSVGGIGGQPQHF.

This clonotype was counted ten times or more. CDR3 nucleotide sequence: TGTGCCAGCCCCAAGATGCCCCTGGACCTTTATAGCAATCAGCCCCAGCATTTT. Its protein is CASPKMPLDLYSNQPQHF. The chain carries TRBV6-2 or TRBV6-3 and TRBJ1-5; D gene uncertain. Looked up from germline, CDR1 is MNHEY and CDR2 is SVGEGT. Trimming took off 8 bases at V and 0 bases at J, with 23 bases between the two ends. The CDR3 has 18 amino acids.

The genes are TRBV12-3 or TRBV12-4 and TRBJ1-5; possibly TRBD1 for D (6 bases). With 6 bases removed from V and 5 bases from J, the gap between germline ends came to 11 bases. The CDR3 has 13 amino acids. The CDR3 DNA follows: TGTGCCAGCAGCCTCCAGGGGTATCAGCCCCAGCATTTT. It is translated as CASSLQGYQPQHF.

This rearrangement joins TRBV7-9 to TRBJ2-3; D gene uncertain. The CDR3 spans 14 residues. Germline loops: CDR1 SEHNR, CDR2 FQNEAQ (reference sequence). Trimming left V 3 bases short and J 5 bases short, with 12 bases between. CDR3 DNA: TGTGCCAGCAGCTTCGAATTGCTGGGAGATACGCAGTATTTT. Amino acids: CASSFELLGDTQYF.